The 30 T cell receptor beta chains below all came from one sample that was sequenced in a study of cytomegalovirus exposure and HLA in healthy donors. Vbeta (60) and Jbeta (13) primers were used in the PCR. Assay used: immunoSEQ multiplex PCR; TCRdb lists only in-frame clones, some missing. This table has 150,000 to 200,000 clones, just over 70% appearing once. Sequenced input: PBMCs. The source of these receptors is a young man in good health and CMV-seropositive.

This chain uses TRBV11-3 with TRBJ2-1; 7 nucleotides line up with TRBD1. The CDR3 contains 18 residues. V shed 5 bases and J 9 bases; nucleotides not matched to a gene: 22. Germline CDR1 reads SGHNT; CDR2 reads YENEEA. DNA for the CDR3: TGTGCCAGCAGCCAAGGCAGGGGGAGTCGCCTAGGTGGGGGTGAGCAGTTCTTC. Protein: CASSQGRGSRLGGGEQFF. Full variable domain (remainder filled in from reference TRBV11-3 and TRBJ2-1): EAGVVQSPRYKIIEKKQPVAFWCNPISGHNTLYWYLQNLGQGPELLIRYENEEAVDDSQLPKDRFSAERLKGVDSTLKIQPAELGDSAVYLCASSQGRGSRLGGGEQFFGPGTRLTVL.

In its sample, this clone was seen a few times. This rearrangement joins TRBV30 to TRBJ1-4; D possibly corresponds to TRBD1 (6 bases). Germline assignment: CDR1 GTSNPN and CDR2 SVGIG (reference sequence). The CDR3 consists of 16 residues. V lost 2 bases and J lost 0, with 13 bases in between. CDR3 bases: TGTGCCTGGAGTTCGGATCGGACAGCAACTAATGAAAAACTGTTTTTT. It yields the protein CAWSSDRTATNEKLFF.

V gene TRBV4-2 combines with J gene TRBJ2-5; 11 bases match TRBD2. The CDR3 covers 15 residues. Germline values: CDR1 LGHNA, CDR2 YNFKEQ. With 3 bases clipped from V and 5 bases from J, the junction kept 5 bases outside the gene matches. For the CDR3, the DNA is TGTGCCAGCAGCCAGGAACTAGCGGGGGTTGAGACCCAGTACTTC. It codes for CASSQELAGVETQYF.

V and J are TRBV7-8 and TRBJ2-1; 10 bases line up with TRBD1. There are 13 residues in the CDR3. CDR1 SGHVS and CDR2 FQNEAQ come from the germline V gene. V lost 8 bases, J lost 15 bases, and 13 bases stayed unmatched. This chain's CDR3 is CASQRGDRGQPFF. The CDR3 DNA reads as TGTGCCAGCCAGAGGGGCGACAGGGGGCAACCGTTCTTC.

V gene TRBV5-4 combines with J gene TRBJ1-2, with D maybe TRBD1 (5 bases). The CDR3 is made up of 14 amino acids. Trimming pared 0 bases from V and 1 base from J, leaving 7 bases between. Per germline, CDR1 SGHNT and CDR2 YYREEE (reference sequence). In nucleotides, the CDR3 is TGTGCCAGCAGCTTGGAAGGACATAACTATGGCTACACCTTC. Protein product: CASSLEGHNYGYTF.

This rearrangement joins TRBV27 to TRBJ2-1; 11 nucleotides line up with TRBD2. The CDR3 covers 17 residues. Germline V gene lookup returns CDR1 MNHEY and CDR2 SMNVEV (reference sequence). V was pared by 6 bases and J by 0 bases, with 7 bases of the junction left unmatched. The CDR3 region is CASRLAGDLSSYNEQFF. CDR3 coding DNA: TGTGCCAGCAGACTAGCGGGGGACCTGAGCTCCTACAATGAGCAGTTCTTC.

The rearrangement uses TRBV6-5 and TRBJ1-2; TRBD1 might be the D (6 bases). The CDR3 runs 15 residues. V dropped 4 bases and J dropped 5 bases, with 17 bases sitting between them. The germline V gene encodes CDR1 MNHEY and CDR2 SVGAGI. CDR3 in DNA: TGTGCCAGCAGTTCCTGGGGGGGGGACACTTATGGCTACACCTTC. Translation: CASSSWGGDTYGYTF.

J is TRBJ2-2 and V is TRBV11-1; 8 bases fit TRBD1. V was pared by 2 bases and J by 6 bases, with 5 bases of the junction left unmatched. Germline V CDR1 and CDR2: SGHAT, FQDESV (reference sequence). The CDR3 is 15 amino acids. CDR3 nucleotides: TGTGCCAGCAGCTTAAACAGGGGGTGGCCCGGGGAGCTGTTTTTT. This codes for CASSLNRGWPGELFF.

This chain links TRBV7-8 with TRBJ1-5; no definite D call. Looked up from germline, CDR1 is SGHVS and CDR2 is FQNEAQ. CDR3 size: 14 residues. V was shortened by 6 bases and J by 5 bases, with 14 bases between the two germline ends. CDR3 nucleotides: TGTGCCAGCAGGAGCACCCAGGTAGATCAGCCCCAGCATTTT. Its protein is CASRSTQVDQPQHF.

This clone has a single count. The rearrangement joins TRBV2 to TRBJ2-1, with D hard to call. Germline assignment: CDR1 SNHLY and CDR2 FYNNEI. The CDR3 is made up of 13 amino acids. Trimming took 9 bases from V and 4 from J, leaving 13 bases between them. CDR3 DNA sequence: TGTGCCAGTAATGAGGCGCGGTACAATGAGCAGTTCTTC. This gives the protein CASNEARYNEQFF.

The chain uses TRBV28 and TRBJ1-2, with 7 nucleotides matching TRBD1. J gave up 5 bases and V 7 bases, and 19 bases lay outside the gene matches. The CDR3 length is 17 residues. CDR1 MDHEN and CDR2 SYDVKM come from the germline V gene. This chain's CDR3 is CASIRGQGSRDRYGYTF. CDR3 bases: TGTGCCAGCATTAGGGGGCAGGGGTCACGAGATAGATATGGCTACACCTTC.

This clone has more than one count but fewer than ten. The chain uses TRBV5-6 and TRBJ2-7; 9 positions match TRBD1. The germline V gene has CDR1 SGHDT and CDR2 YYEEEE. The CDR3 is 15 amino acids. The junction had 4 bases not matched to a gene; V was cut back by 0 bases and J by 3 bases. The CDR3 loop is CASSLEDRGVYEQYV. In DNA, the CDR3 is TGTGCCAGCAGCTTGGAGGACAGGGGCGTCTACGAGCAGTACGTC.

The chain combines TRBV10-2 with TRBJ2-5, with D perhaps matching TRBD2 (6 bases). V dropped 7 bases and J dropped 1 base, with 13 bases sitting between them. CDR3 length: 14 residues. In germline, CDR1 is WSHSY, CDR2 SAAADI. CDR3 nucleotide sequence: TGCGCCAGCACCGGTACGGGGGTCCAAGAGACCCAGTACTTC. This sequence encodes CASTGTGVQETQYF.

The genes are TRBV30 and TRBJ2-3, with 11 bases fitting TRBD1. The trim removed 4 bases at V and 3 bases at J, leaving 9 bases unmatched. The CDR3 extends over 16 amino acids. Germline lookup yields CDR1 GTSNPN and CDR2 SVGIG (reference sequence). The DNA for the CDR3 is TGTGCCTGGACCAGAGGACAGGGGGCTCCGACAGATACGCAGTATTTT. Translated, it gives CAWTRGQGAPTDTQYF.

The chain couples TRBV19 to TRBJ2-3, with a tentative D call TRBD2 (6 bases). The V end was cut by 2 bases, the J end by 2 bases, with 14 bases between. The CDR3 covers 16 residues. CDR1 is LNHDA, CDR2 SQIVND, per germline (reference sequence). The CDR3 nucleotides are TGTGCCAGTAGTATAAGGGGACTTCCTTACACAGATACGCAGTATTTT. It encodes CASSIRGLPYTDTQYF.

This clone has just a few counts. This rearrangement joins TRBV5-1 to TRBJ2-7; D is possibly TRBD2 (8 bases). CDR3 length: 16 residues. Trimming stripped 4 bases from V and 2 bases from J, with 19 bases between. Germline V CDR1 and CDR2: SGHRS, YFSETQ. DNA of the CDR3: TGCGCCAGCAGCCCAGGGACAGCGGGAGACGCCTACGAGCAGTACGTC. Translated, it gives CASSPGTAGDAYEQYV.

J is TRBJ2-7 and V is TRBV13, with D possibly TRBD1 on 6 matching bases. Germline loops: CDR1 PRHDT, CDR2 FYEKMQ (reference sequence). This CDR3 region has 13 residues. The germline V and J ends were trimmed by 3 bases and 1 base, with 7 bases remaining between them. Written as DNA, the CDR3 is TGTGCCAGCAGCTTGACAGGTTCCTACGAGCAGTACGTC. Translated: CASSLTGSYEQYV.

This chain links TRBV14 with TRBJ1-1, with D unclear. This CDR3 has 14 amino acids. Germline V gene lookup returns CDR1 SGHDN and CDR2 FVKESK. Trimming cost V 4 bases and J 1 base, with 10 bases left between them. DNA for the CDR3: TGTGCCAGCAGCCCATCCCCGAGGAACACTGAAGCTTTCTTT. This encodes CASSPSPRNTEAFF.

The chain carries TRBV6-1 and TRBJ2-2, with a possible D match to TRBD2 (6 bases). Germline assignment: CDR1 MNHNS and CDR2 SASEGT. This CDR3 has 15 residues. The V and J ends lost 2 bases and 4 bases respectively, with 11 bases between them. The CDR3 sequence: CASSERDWSTGELFF. The CDR3 coding sequence is TGTGCCAGCAGTGAAAGGGACTGGAGCACCGGGGAGCTGTTTTTT.

The chain has TRBV4-2 and TRBJ2-1, with TRBD2 matching over 8 bases. J lost 6 bases, V lost 5 bases, and 9 bases had no gene match. The CDR3 spans 15 residues. Germline CDR1 LGHNA, CDR2 YNFKEQ. CDR3 amino acids: CASSKAPGTSNEQFF. The CDR3 bases are TGTGCCAGCAGCAAAGCCCCCGGGACTAGCAATGAGCAGTTCTTC.

V gene TRBV7-2 combines with J gene TRBJ1-2; D possibly corresponds to TRBD1 (6 bases). V lost 0 bases, J lost 3 bases, and 17 bases lay in between. The length of the CDR3 is 17 residues. Germline CDR1 is SGHTA and CDR2 is FQGNSA. CDR3 sequence: CASSLAPGTGLDYGYTF. The CDR3 nucleotides are TGTGCCAGCAGCTTAGCGCCAGGAACAGGGTTAGACTATGGCTACACCTTC.

This CDR3 is CASSTLKLMSGLNTEAFF. CDR3 DNA sequence: TGTGCCAGTAGTACTCTTAAATTAATGAGCGGACTGAACACTGAAGCTTTCTTT. The chain links TRBV19 to TRBJ1-1; D not resolved. V was clipped by 4 bases and J by 0 bases, with 21 bases between them. Per germline, CDR1 LNHDA and CDR2 SQIVND (reference sequence). The CDR3 is 18 amino acids.

The chain is built from TRBV27 and TRBJ2-2; 10 bases fit TRBD2. CDR3 size: 18 residues. Losses at the gene ends were 2 bases for V and 4 bases for J; bases not matched to a gene: 10. The germline V gene encodes CDR1 MNHEY and CDR2 SMNVEV (reference sequence). CDR3 residues: CASSLRGAGGRSTGELFF. In DNA form, the CDR3 reads TGTGCCAGCAGTTTACGGGGAGCGGGGGGGCGTAGCACCGGGGAGCTGTTTTTT.

The J gene is TRBJ1-5, the V gene TRBV19; no firm D call. V was clipped by 0 bases and J by 4 bases, with 13 bases between them. This CDR3 is 16 amino acids long. Germline V gives CDR1 LNHDA, CDR2 SQIVND (reference sequence). This CDR3 is CASSIDWAPSNQPQHF. The CDR3 DNA follows: TGTGCCAGTAGTATAGACTGGGCCCCGTCGAATCAGCCCCAGCATTTT.

V and J are TRBV18 and TRBJ1-1, with no clear D. The V and J ends lost 6 bases and 4 bases respectively, with 12 bases between them. Germline V CDR1 and CDR2: KGHSH, LQKENI. CDR3 length: 13 amino acids. CDR3 residues: CASSLPEATEAFF. The CDR3 coding sequence is TGTGCCAGCTCTCTACCTGAGGCCACTGAAGCTTTCTTT.

In this sample, this clone turned up a few times. The J gene is TRBJ1-1, the V gene TRBV5-1; 8 bases match TRBD1. This CDR3 is built from 16 residues. V shed 0 bases and J 0 bases; nucleotides not matched to a gene: 4. CDR1 and CDR2 (germline): SGHRS, YFSETQ. CDR3 DNA: TGCGCCAGCAGCTTGGGCGAGACAGGGGTGAACACTGAAGCTTTCTTT. Translation gives CASSLGETGVNTEAFF. Full variable domain (outside the CDR3, taken from reference TRBV5-1 and TRBJ1-1): KAGVTQTPRYLIKTRGQQVTLSCSPISGHRSVSWYQQTPGQGLQFLFEYFSETQRNKGNFPGRFSGRQFSNSRSEMNVSTLELGDSALYLCASSLGETGVNTEAFFGQGTRLTVV.

The CDR3 loop is CASSPRGLAGETQYF. CDR3 bases: TGTGCCAGCAGCCCCCGAGGACTAGCGGGTGAGACCCAGTACTTC. The chain couples TRBV21-1 to TRBJ2-5; the DNA was not compared with TRBD2, the D call given in the table. TRBV21-1 is a pseudogene segment. CDR3 length: 15 residues.

The chain couples TRBV28 to TRBJ2-3, with D unresolved. V was trimmed by 10 bases and J by 6 bases, leaving 8 bases between them. The CDR3 covers 10 residues. Germline V lookup: CDR1 MDHEN, CDR2 SYDVKM. DNA for the CDR3: TGTGCCACCGCCGAGGATACGCAGTATTTT. Its translation is CATAEDTQYF.

The chain carries TRBV28 and TRBJ2-3, with 9 positions matching TRBD1. Trimming at V came to 5 bases and at J to 5 bases, leaving 11 bases not matched to a gene. Per the germline V gene, CDR1 is MDHEN and CDR2 is SYDVKM. The CDR3 totals 16 residues. CDR3 nucleotide sequence: TGTGCCAGCAGTGACTCGAGGGACAGGGCGAGAGATACGCAGTATTTT. Protein: CASSDSRDRARDTQYF.

This clone was counted a few times. V and J are TRBV11-2 and TRBJ1-1; 10 nucleotides line up with TRBD1. Germline V gene sequence: CDR1 SGHAT, CDR2 FQNNGV. The CDR3 has 13 residues. J lost 10 bases, V lost 2 bases, and 4 bases had no gene match. In nucleotides, the CDR3 is TGTGCCAGCAGCTTATCGAGGGACAGGGGAGCTTTCTTT. Its protein is CASSLSRDRGAFF.